This T cell receptor (beta chain) was observed in a study of blood T cell repertoires in COVID-19. Study-wide context: PBMCs, B-cell-depleted T cells, or T cells provided the cDNA or gDNA that made up the material.

J gave up 0 bases and V 5 bases, and 5 bases lay outside the gene matches. CDR3 length equals 16 residues. Germline-derived CDR1 and CDR2 are SGHKS and YYEKEE (reference sequence). Original processing notes: How many nucleated cells were present was estimated from reference gene primer amplification. Here immunoSEQ multiplex PCR was the method, and the copy in TCRdb shows in-frame clones only, minus some. The V and J calls and clone size are taken from that table; D and trimming were inferred from the DNA. There are approximately 410,000 clones in the sample; about nine tenths occur only once, and roughly 1.4% lies in the top ten.

What was sequenced was peripheral blood. The J gene is TRBJ1-5, the V gene TRBV5-5, with 10 bases that match TRBD1. This TCR was sampled from a woman in her thirties with active or convalescent COVID-19. The CDR3 reads CASSRQGALSNQPQHF. As DNA, the CDR3 is TGTGCCAGCAGTCGACAGGGGGCCCTTAGCAATCAGCCCCAGCATTTT.